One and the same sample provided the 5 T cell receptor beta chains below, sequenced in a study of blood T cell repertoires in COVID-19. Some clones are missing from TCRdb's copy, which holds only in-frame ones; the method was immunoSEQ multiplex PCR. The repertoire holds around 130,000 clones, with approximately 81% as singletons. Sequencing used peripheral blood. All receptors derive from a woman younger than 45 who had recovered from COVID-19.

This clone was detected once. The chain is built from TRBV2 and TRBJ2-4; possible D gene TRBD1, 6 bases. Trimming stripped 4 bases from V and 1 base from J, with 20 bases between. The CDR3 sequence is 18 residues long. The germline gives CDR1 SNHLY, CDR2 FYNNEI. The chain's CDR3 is CASSVRGQPGTAKNIQYF. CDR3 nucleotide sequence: TGTGCCAGCAGTGTTCGTGGACAGCCGGGGACGGCCAAAAACATTCAGTACTTC. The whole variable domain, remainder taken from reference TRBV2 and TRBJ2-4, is EPEVTQTPSHQVTQMGQEVILRCVPISNHLYFYWYRQILGQKVEFLVSFYNNEISEKSEIFDDQFSVERPDGSNFTLKIRSTKLEDSAMYFCASSVRGQPGTAKNIQYFGAGTRLSVL.

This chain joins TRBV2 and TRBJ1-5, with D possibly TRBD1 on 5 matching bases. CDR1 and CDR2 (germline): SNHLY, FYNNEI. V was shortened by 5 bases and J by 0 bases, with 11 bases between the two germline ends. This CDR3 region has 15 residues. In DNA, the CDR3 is TGTGCCAGCAGTTATAAGACAGATAGCAATCAGCCCCAGCATTTT. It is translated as CASSYKTDSNQPQHF.

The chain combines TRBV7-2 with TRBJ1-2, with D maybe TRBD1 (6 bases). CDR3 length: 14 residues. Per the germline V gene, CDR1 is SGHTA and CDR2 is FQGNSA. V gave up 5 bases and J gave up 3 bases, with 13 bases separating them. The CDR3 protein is CASSPNQGYYGYTF. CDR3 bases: TGTGCCAGCAGCCCAAACCAGGGGTACTATGGCTACACCTTC.

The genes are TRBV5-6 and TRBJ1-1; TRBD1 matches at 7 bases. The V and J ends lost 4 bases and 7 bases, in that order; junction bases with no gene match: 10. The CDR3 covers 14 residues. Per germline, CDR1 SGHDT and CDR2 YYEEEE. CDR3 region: CASSLGQPGLEAFF. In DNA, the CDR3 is TGTGCCAGCAGCCTGGGACAGCCGGGACTTGAAGCTTTCTTT.

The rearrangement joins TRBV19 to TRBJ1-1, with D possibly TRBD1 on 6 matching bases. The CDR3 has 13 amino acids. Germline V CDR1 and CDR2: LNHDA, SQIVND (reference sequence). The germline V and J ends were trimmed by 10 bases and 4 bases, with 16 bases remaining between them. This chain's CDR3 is CATHRGGRTEAFF. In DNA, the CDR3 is TGTGCCACTCACCGCGGGGGCCGCACTGAAGCTTTCTTT. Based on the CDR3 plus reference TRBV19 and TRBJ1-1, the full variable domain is DGGITQSPKYLFRKEGQNVTLSCEQNLNHDAMYWYRQDPGQGLRLIYYSQIVNDFQKGDIAEGYSVSREKKESFPLTVTSAQKNPTAFYLCATHRGGRTEAFFGQGTRLTVV.